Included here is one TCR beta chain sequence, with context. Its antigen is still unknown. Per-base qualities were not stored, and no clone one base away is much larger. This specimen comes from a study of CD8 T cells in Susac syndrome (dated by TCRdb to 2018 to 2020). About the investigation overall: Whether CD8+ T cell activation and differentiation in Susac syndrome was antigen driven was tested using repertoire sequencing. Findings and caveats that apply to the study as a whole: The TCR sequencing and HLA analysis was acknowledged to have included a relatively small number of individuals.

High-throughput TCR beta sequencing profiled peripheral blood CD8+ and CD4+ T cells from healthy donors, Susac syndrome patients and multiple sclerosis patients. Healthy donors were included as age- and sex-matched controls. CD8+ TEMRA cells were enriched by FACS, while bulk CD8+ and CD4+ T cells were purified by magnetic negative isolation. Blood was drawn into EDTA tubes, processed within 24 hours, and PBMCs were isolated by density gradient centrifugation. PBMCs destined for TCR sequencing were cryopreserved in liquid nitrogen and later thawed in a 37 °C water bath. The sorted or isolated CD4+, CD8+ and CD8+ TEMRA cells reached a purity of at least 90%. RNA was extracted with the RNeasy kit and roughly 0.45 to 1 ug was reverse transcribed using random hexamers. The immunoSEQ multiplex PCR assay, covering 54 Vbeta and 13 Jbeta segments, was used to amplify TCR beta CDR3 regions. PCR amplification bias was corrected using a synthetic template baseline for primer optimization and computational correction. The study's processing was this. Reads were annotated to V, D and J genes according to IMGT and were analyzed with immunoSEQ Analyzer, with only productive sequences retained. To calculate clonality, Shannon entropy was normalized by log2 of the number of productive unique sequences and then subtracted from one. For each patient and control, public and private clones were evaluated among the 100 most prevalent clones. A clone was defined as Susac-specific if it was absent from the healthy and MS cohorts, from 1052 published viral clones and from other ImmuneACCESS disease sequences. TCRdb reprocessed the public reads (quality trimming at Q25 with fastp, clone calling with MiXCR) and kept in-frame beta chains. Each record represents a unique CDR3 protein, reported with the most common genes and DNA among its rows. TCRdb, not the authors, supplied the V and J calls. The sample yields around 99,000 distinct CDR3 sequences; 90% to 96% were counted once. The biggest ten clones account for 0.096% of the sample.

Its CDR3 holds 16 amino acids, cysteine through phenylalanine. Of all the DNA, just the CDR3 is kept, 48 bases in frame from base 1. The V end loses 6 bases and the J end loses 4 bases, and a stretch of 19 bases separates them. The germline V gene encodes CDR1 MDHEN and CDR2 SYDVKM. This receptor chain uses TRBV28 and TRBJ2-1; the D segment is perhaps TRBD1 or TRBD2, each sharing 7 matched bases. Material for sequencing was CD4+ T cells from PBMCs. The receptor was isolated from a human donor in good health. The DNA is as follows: TGTGCCAGCAGACCCCTGGCAGGGGGACTATACAATGAGCAGTTCTTC. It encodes CASRPLAGGLYNEQFF.